The 29 T cell receptor beta chains presented below share a single source sample, sequenced in a study of neurological immune-mediated disorders. TCRdb analysed the 5' RACE reads with MiXCR anew, one entry per CDR3 protein. The sample gives 55,000 to 65,000 distinct CDR3 sequences, 3% to 4.5% of which show up once; about 3% is in the top ten. Specimen: PBMCs. Receptor source: a woman aged 25 to 39 with multiple sclerosis.

This clonotype occurred many times. This sequence joins TRBV20-1 and TRBJ2-7; D is unclear. CDR3 size: 11 residues. Germline values: CDR1 DFQATT, CDR2 SNEGSKA (reference sequence). The V end was cut by 6 bases, the J end by 2 bases, with 8 bases between. This chain's CDR3 is CSAGTPYEQYF. CDR3 nucleotides: TGCAGTGCCGGAACCCCCTACGAGCAGTACTTC.

This clonotype was observed at least ten times. The germline gene is not matched at one end of the junction; a read error may be the cause. The V gene is TRBV5-5, the J gene TRBJ1-6; weak D call: TRBD1 (5 bases). This CDR3 region has 13 residues. Germline V lookup: CDR1 SGHKS, CDR2 YYEKEE (reference sequence). The CDR3 DNA is TGTGCCAGCACCTTCGTCGGGGCTTCACCCCTCAACTTT. Translated, it gives CASTFVGASPLNF. Full variable domain (missing parts from reference TRBV5-5 and TRBJ1-6): DAGVTQSPTHLIKTRGQQVTLRCSPISGHKSVSWYQQVLGQGPQFIFQYYEKEERGRGNFPDRFSARQFPNYSSELNVNALLLGDSALYLCASTFVGASPLNFGNGTRLTVT.

This clonotype was recorded at least ten times. This sequence joins TRBV24-1 and TRBJ2-1; D gene uncertain. Germline values: CDR1 KGHDR, CDR2 SFDVKD. This CDR3 is 13 amino acids long. V lost 7 bases and J 3 bases, leaving 9 bases between the germline ends. In DNA form, the CDR3 reads TGTGCCACCAGAGGGTCTGTCTACAATGAGCAGTTCTTC. It specifies CATRGSVYNEQFF.

This clonotype appeared many times. The genes are TRBV11-2 and TRBJ1-4, with 7 bases lining up with TRBD1. Germline V gene sequence: CDR1 SGHAT, CDR2 FQNNGV. V trimming: 5 bases; J trimming: 0 bases; junction bases outside the gene matches: 6. The CDR3 covers 16 residues. CDR3 in DNA: TGTGCCAGCAGCCCCGACAGGGATGCAACTAATGAAAAACTGTTTTTT. It codes for CASSPDRDATNEKLFF.

This clonotype occurred many times. The CDR3, as DNA: TGCGCCAGCAGCCCCCGAGGGCGGGGGGACTCCTCCTACAATGAGCAGTTCTTC. The encoded protein is CASSPRGRGDSSYNEQFF. The chain carries TRBV5-1 and TRBJ2-1; 8 bases line up with TRBD2. V gave up 4 bases and J gave up 0 bases; unmatched junction bases: 12. The CDR3 contains 18 residues. Germline V gives CDR1 SGHRS, CDR2 YFSETQ.

In its sample, this clonotype was seen many times. The chain is built from TRBV7-9 and TRBJ2-5; maybe TRBD1 (5 bases). Looked up from germline, CDR1 is SEHNR and CDR2 is FQNEAQ (reference sequence). The CDR3 loop spans 14 amino acids. The V gene lost 1 base and the J gene lost 2 bases, with 8 bases spanning the gap. This chain's CDR3 is CASSLVGAQETQYF. CDR3 coding DNA: TGTGCCAGCAGCTTAGTTGGGGCTCAAGAGACCCAGTACTTC.

In its sample, this clonotype was seen many times. This rearrangement joins TRBV11-2 to TRBJ1-1; D is undetermined. The CDR3 spans 11 residues. Trimming left V 5 bases short and J 8 bases short, with 9 bases between. Germline V gene sequence: CDR1 SGHAT, CDR2 FQNNGV. The chain's CDR3 is CASSDNLEAFF. The CDR3 nucleotides are TGTGCCAGCAGCGATAACCTGGAAGCTTTCTTT.

This clonotype was counted ten times or more. The gene calls are TRBV7-8 and TRBJ2-3; 8 nucleotides align to TRBD2. CDR1 is SGHVS, CDR2 FQNEAQ, per germline. J lost 1 base, V lost 5 bases, and 5 bases had no gene match. This CDR3 contains 15 residues. The CDR3 protein is CASSVLAGRTDTQYF. CDR3 sequence (DNA): TGTGCCAGCAGCGTCCTAGCGGGCCGCACAGATACGCAGTATTTT.

This clonotype showed up many times. The chain carries TRBV5-1 and TRBJ2-7; D uncertain. Germline assignment: CDR1 SGHRS and CDR2 YFSETQ. V was shortened by 3 bases and J by 6 bases, with 19 bases between the two germline ends. The CDR3 has 15 residues. The CDR3 nucleotides are TGCGCCAGCAGCTCCAGTGGCCGGGCTGAGACCGAGCAGTACTTC. Translation gives CASSSSGRAETEQYF.

This clonotype was observed at least ten times. The rearrangement links TRBV20-1 to TRBJ2-3, with D hard to call. Germline V gene lookup returns CDR1 DFQATT and CDR2 SNEGSKA (reference sequence). With 5 bases removed from V and 4 bases from J, the gap between germline ends came to 16 bases. The CDR3 totals 14 residues. The CDR3 region is CSAVLGIRADTQYF. The CDR3 nucleotides read TGCAGTGCTGTTCTTGGGATAAGGGCAGATACGCAGTATTTT.

This clonotype was recorded at least ten times. V usage is TRBV5-5 and J usage is TRBJ1-1, with a possible D match to TRBD1 (6 bases). CDR3 length: 13 amino acids. Trimming stripped 3 bases from V and 2 bases from J, with 8 bases between. CDR1 and CDR2 (germline): SGHKS, YYEKEE (reference sequence). The CDR3 DNA reads as TGTGCCAGCAGCTCGGACAGTAACACTGAAGCTTTCTTT. As protein: CASSSDSNTEAFF.

In its sample, this clonotype was seen a few times. This chain uses TRBV20-1 with TRBJ2-3, with D uncertain. This CDR3 region has 10 residues. The V gene lost 5 bases and the J gene lost 7 bases, with 7 bases spanning the gap. CDR1 DFQATT and CDR2 SNEGSKA come from the germline V gene (reference sequence). The CDR3 here is CSASDHTQYF. CDR3 DNA: TGCAGTGCTTCAGATCATACGCAGTATTTT.

Of note for this clonotype: At one of its ends the junction is not consistent with the germline gene, which may arise from a read error. The DNA for the CDR3 is TGTTCCAGCAGTGGACAGGGGCTGACTGAAGCTTTCTTT. This gives the protein CSSSGQGLTEAFF. The rearrangement links TRBV2 to TRBJ1-1; 9 nucleotides align to TRBD1. CDR3 length: 13 amino acids. Germline V gene data show CDR1 as SNHLY and CDR2 as FYNNEI. Full variable domain (outside the CDR3, taken from reference TRBV2 and TRBJ1-1): EPEVTQTPSHQVTQMGQEVILRCVPISNHLYFYWYRQILGQKVEFLVSFYNNEISEKSEIFDDQFSVERPDGSNFTLKIRSTKLEDSAMYFCSSSGQGLTEAFFGQGTRLTVV.

This clonotype was seen many times. V usage is TRBV3-1 and J usage is TRBJ2-7; TRBD2 might be the D (6 bases). Trimming pared 4 bases from V and 3 bases from J, leaving 19 bases between. Germline-derived CDR1 and CDR2 are LGHDT and YNNKEL (reference sequence). This CDR3 contains 16 residues. This CDR3 reads CASSPPGLSPLYEQYF. CDR3 DNA sequence: TGTGCCAGCAGCCCACCGGGACTCAGCCCCCTCTACGAGCAGTACTTC.

This clonotype was seen many times. This sequence joins TRBV14 and TRBJ2-7, with 10 bases matching TRBD2. The trim removed 0 bases at V and 7 bases at J, leaving 6 bases unmatched. The CDR3 extends over 15 amino acids. Germline CDR1 reads SGHDN; CDR2 reads FVKESK. The DNA of the CDR3 is TGTGCCAGCAGCCAAGATGGCCTAGCGGGAGTTGAGCAGTACTTC. Translating gives CASSQDGLAGVEQYF.

This clonotype was seen ten or more times. The rearrangement uses TRBV12-3 or TRBV12-4 and TRBJ1-6; D may be TRBD1 (5 bases). V lost 2 bases to trimming and J lost 8 bases, with 16 bases between them. The CDR3 has 16 amino acids. The DNA for the CDR3 is TGTGCCAGCAGTTTAAGGGCAGGGTCCTCGTATTCACCCCTCCACTTT. Translated: CASSLRAGSSYSPLHF.

This clonotype was detected many times. The V call is TRBV5-1, the J call TRBJ2-1, with TRBD2 matching 12 bases. The germline V gene has CDR1 SGHRS and CDR2 YFSETQ. J was trimmed by 8 bases and V by 5 bases; bases with no gene match: 17. The length of the CDR3 is 18 residues. This CDR3 is CASRSGLAGRGKVDEQFF. CDR3 nucleotides: TGCGCCAGCAGATCAGGACTAGCGGGAAGAGGGAAGGTCGATGAGCAGTTCTTC.

This clonotype was counted at least ten times. The rearrangement uses TRBV20-1 and TRBJ2-2; D remains unclear. Germline V gives CDR1 DFQATT, CDR2 SNEGSKA (reference sequence). Between the trimmed V and J ends, which lost 0 bases and 7 bases, there was a span of 18 bases. This CDR3 spans 16 amino acids. CDR3 bases: TGCAGTGCTAGAGACCCGGCGGACCGTACCGGCGGGGAGCTGTTTTTT. Protein sequence: CSARDPADRTGGELFF.

Many counts were recorded for this clonotype. The chain recombines TRBV28 with TRBJ2-3; unclear D gene. The CDR3 has 16 residues. The V gene's germline CDR1 is MDHEN and CDR2 SYDVKM. The V and J ends lost 6 bases and 0 bases respectively, with 16 bases between them. CDR3 protein: CASSRPAASSTDTQYF. The CDR3 bases are TGTGCCAGCAGCCGACCGGCCGCCTCTAGCACAGATACGCAGTATTTT.

This clonotype was seen more than once but under ten times. This may stem from a read error, because a much larger clone lies one nucleotide away. The rearrangement uses TRBV7-8 and TRBJ1-1; D may be TRBD1 (6 bases). V was cut by 2 bases and J by 3 bases, with 13 bases left in between. Germline CDR1 and CDR2: SGHVS and FQNEAQ. This CDR3 is 15 amino acids long. The CDR3 nucleotides read TGTGCCAGCAGCTTAAGGGGGGAAGTTTACACTGAAGCTTTCTTT. Translating it yields CASSLRGEVYTEAFF.

This clonotype showed up many times. The rearrangement uses TRBV29-1 and TRBJ1-1; TRBD1 agrees at 9 bases. The CDR3 loop spans 17 amino acids. V was clipped by 5 bases and J by 1 base; unmatched bases: 14. Germline CDR1 and CDR2: SQVTM and ANQGSEA. This CDR3 reads CSVQERVGGQGNTEAFF. CDR3 DNA sequence: TGCAGCGTTCAGGAGAGAGTTGGGGGACAGGGGAACACTGAAGCTTTCTTT.

This clonotype appeared many times. The chain has TRBV4-1 and TRBJ1-1; TRBD1 matches at 7 bases. The trim removed 5 bases at V and 0 bases at J, leaving 6 bases unmatched. The CDR3 totals 15 residues. CDR1 and CDR2 from the germline V gene are MGHRA and YSYEKL. The CDR3 nucleotides are TGCGCCAGCAGCGGCCGGACAGGTATGAACACTGAAGCTTTCTTT. Its translation is CASSGRTGMNTEAFF.

This clonotype occurred many times. The chain recombines TRBV7-6 with TRBJ1-2, with 10 bases identical to TRBD1. The CDR3 sequence is 13 residues long. CDR1 and CDR2 (germline): SGHVS, FNYEAQ. Trimming at V came to 3 bases and at J to 5 bases, leaving 0 bases not matched to a gene. The CDR3 protein is CASSLGQGYGYTF. The CDR3 coding sequence is TGTGCCAGCAGCTTGGGACAGGGGTATGGCTACACCTTC.

The table lists this clonotype with many counts. The gene calls are TRBV12-3 or TRBV12-4 and TRBJ2-3; D is possibly TRBD2 (5 bases). V was shortened by 2 bases and J by 5 bases, with 14 bases between the two germline ends. The CDR3 covers 15 residues. The CDR3 sequence: CASSLPPPGIDTQYF. In DNA form, the CDR3 reads TGTGCCAGCAGTTTACCCCCCCCGGGAATAGATACGCAGTATTTT.

The sample holds many counts of this clonotype. This rearrangement joins TRBV5-1 to TRBJ2-7, with TRBD1 as a possible D gene (7 bases). This CDR3 is built from 15 residues. The V gene's germline CDR1 is SGHRS and CDR2 YFSETQ. Between the trimmed V and J ends, which lost 0 bases and 3 bases, there was a span of 13 bases. The CDR3 DNA sequence: TGCGCCAGCAGCTTGGACCCAGGGGGAGGCTACGAGCAGTACTTC. The encoded protein is CASSLDPGGGYEQYF.

The rearrangement links TRBV7-2 to TRBJ2-7; TRBD1 matches 10 bases. The CDR3 consists of 16 residues. Per germline, CDR1 SGHTA and CDR2 FQGNSA. V was pared by 6 bases and J by 1 base, with 9 bases of the junction left unmatched. The CDR3 protein is CASRGVGDRGSYEQYF. The CDR3 DNA reads as TGTGCCAGCAGAGGGGTAGGGGACAGGGGTTCCTACGAGCAGTACTTC.

The table lists this clonotype with many counts. The V and J genes are TRBV20-1 and TRBJ2-3; a possible D gene is TRBD2 (5 bases). The length of the CDR3 is 15 residues. Looked up from germline, CDR1 is DFQATT and CDR2 is SNEGSKA (reference sequence). V dropped 0 bases and J dropped 2 bases, with 12 bases sitting between them. CDR3 protein: CSARDSLRVTDTQYF. The CDR3 DNA follows: TGCAGTGCTAGAGATTCACTGCGGGTCACAGATACGCAGTATTTT.

This clonotype came up many times. This sequence joins TRBV29-1 and TRBJ2-3; D is perhaps TRBD1 or TRBD2 (6 bases each). The CDR3 length is 12 residues. Germline CDR1 is SQVTM and CDR2 is ANQGSEA. Trimming pared 7 bases from V and 6 bases from J, leaving 14 bases between. Here the CDR3 reads CSATTGADTQYF. For the CDR3, the DNA is TGCAGCGCGACCACGGGGGCGGATACGCAGTATTTT.

This clonotype was seen at least ten times. The rearrangement joins TRBV12-3 or TRBV12-4 to TRBJ1-3; D unresolved. V lost 3 bases, J lost 6 bases, and 9 bases lay in between. The CDR3 contains 13 residues. CDR3 amino acids: CASSFVRVNTIYF. For the CDR3, the DNA is TGTGCCAGCAGTTTTGTTCGAGTAAACACCATATATTTT.